This TCR beta chain was observed in a study of blood T cell repertoires in COVID-19. Methods used by the authors: Using reference gene primer amplification, nucleated cell counts were estimated. Measured with immunoSEQ multiplex PCR; TCRdb has only the in-frame clones, and not every one. That table is the source of V, J and clone size, and D and trimming were worked out from the DNA. The sample consists of 200,000 or so clones, less than 90% of them appearing once. CDR1 is SGHNT and CDR2 is YYREEE in the germline V gene (reference sequence). Unmatched junction bases numbered 6, after V lost 10 bases and J lost 6 bases. This CDR3 comprises 14 residues.

This chain joins TRBV5-4 and TRBJ2-3; TRBD2 agrees at 15 bases. The clonotype comes from a man aged 70-80 years with acute or convalescent COVID-19. What was sequenced was peripheral blood. The CDR3 here is CAGGTSGRSDTQYF. CDR3 in DNA: TGTGCCGGTGGGACTAGCGGGAGGTCGGATACGCAGTATTTT.